This paragraph reports one T cell receptor beta chain. TCRdb keeps only in-frame clones here, not all; method: immunoSEQ multiplex PCR. The data show some 370,000 clones, with 80% to 90% seen just once and around 7.4% held by the top ten. The data were taken from a study of Ad26.COV2.S vaccination and SARS-CoV-2 variants. The treatment was: some 20 received Ad26.COV2.S at low or high dose, single or two shots; roughly five received placebo; per-sample allocation not given. Material that was analyzed had been drawn on day 63 after the first vaccine or placebo injection. Material: peripheral blood, obtained in a trial of Ad26.COV2.S vaccine versus placebo. The receptor's source is a person aged 18-60 years who received the Ad26.COV2.S COVID-19 vaccine or a placebo.

The DNA for the CDR3 is TGTGCCAGCTCCGGCGGGGCGGGAGGGCCGCGGTACCAAGAGACCCAGTACTTC. It specifies CASSGGAGGPRYQETQYF. The chain joins TRBV5-4 to TRBJ2-5; 9 nucleotides line up with TRBD2. The CDR3 consists of 18 residues. The germline gives CDR1 SGHNT, CDR2 YYREEE (reference sequence). Germline trimming cut 7 bases from V and 0 bases from J; bases unmatched to any gene: 16.